These 6 T cell receptor beta chains share one sample of origin, sequenced in a study of regulatory T cells in long-lasting Graves disease. Described time point: newly diagnosed GD, antithyroid drugs for less than 3 months. Making the TCR library involved RNA that had been extracted from PBMCs. The authors built TCR beta libraries using iRepertoire HTBI primers and Arm-PCR of CDR3 regions. In TCRdb, the multiplex PCR reads were re-called with MiXCR into one record per CDR3 protein. The sample lists approximately 310,000 distinct CDR3 sequences, 15% to 20% seen once, with 35% to 45% in the top ten. The input for sequencing was peripheral blood mononuclear cells (PBMCs), taken at new diagnosis, from a patient treated with antithyroid drugs. The source of these receptors is a female donor with Graves disease.

This clonotype was counted ten times or more. The chain carries TRBV19 and TRBJ2-7; D possibly corresponds to TRBD1 (5 bases). Between the trimmed V and J ends, which lost 4 bases and 0 bases, there was a span of 7 bases. CDR1 LNHDA and CDR2 SQIVND come from the germline V gene (reference sequence). The CDR3 is made up of 13 amino acids. The CDR3 sequence is CASSRTYSYEQYF. CDR3 DNA: TGTGCCAGTAGTAGGACATACTCCTACGAGCAGTACTTC.

This clonotype has ten or more counts. The chain is built from TRBV6-2 or TRBV6-3 and TRBJ1-2; D not resolved. The V end lost 8 bases, the J end lost 6 bases, and 22 bases lay between the germline ends. This CDR3 is 15 amino acids long. Per the germline V gene, CDR1 is MNHEY and CDR2 is SVGEGT. The CDR3 loop reads CASRWEGLDFDGYTF. The CDR3, as DNA: TGTGCCAGCCGCTGGGAGGGCTTGGATTTCGATGGCTACACCTTC.

This clonotype was seen many times. The chain couples TRBV28 to TRBJ1-1, with D perhaps matching TRBD1 (5 bases). This CDR3 spans 14 amino acids. Germline lookup yields CDR1 MDHEN and CDR2 SYDVKM. Trimming took off 3 bases at V and 5 bases at J, with 13 bases between the two ends. The CDR3: CASSFTQGRTEAFF. The CDR3 DNA reads TGTGCCAGCAGTTTTACCCAGGGAAGGACTGAAGCTTTCTTT. The whole variable domain, remainder taken from reference TRBV28 and TRBJ1-1, is DVKVTQSSRYLVKRTGEKVFLECVQDMDHENMFWYRQDPGLGLRLIYFSYDVKMKEKGDIPEGYSVSREKKERFSLILESASTNQTSMYLCASSFTQGRTEAFFGQGTRLTVV.

This clonotype was detected ten times or more. The V and J genes are TRBV12-3 or TRBV12-4 and TRBJ2-7; the D gene is possibly TRBD1 (6 bases). The CDR3 is 14 amino acids. With 3 bases removed from V and 1 base from J, the gap between germline ends came to 10 bases. The CDR3 sequence: CASSLTDRSYEQYF. The CDR3 DNA follows: TGTGCCAGCAGTTTGACCGACAGGTCCTACGAGCAGTACTTC.

This clonotype was seen repeatedly, ten times or more. The chain carries TRBV10-3 and TRBJ2-2; D gene ambiguous. The CDR3 runs 13 residues. Looked up from germline, CDR1 is ENHRY and CDR2 is SYGVKD. V lost 6 bases and J lost 8, with 13 bases in between. CDR3 nucleotides: TGTGCCATCAGCCCCTTGTCACCGGGGGAGCTGTTTTTT. Its protein is CAISPLSPGELFF.

Notes on this clonotype: This may be a read error, as it is one base from a much larger clone. V is TRBV3-1 and J is TRBJ1-6; D is unclear. CDR3 length: 16 residues. The germline V and J ends were trimmed by 3 bases and 7 bases, with 16 bases remaining between them. CDR1 and CDR2 from the germline V gene are LGHDT and YNNKEL (reference sequence). The CDR3 sequence is CASSHEMLGENSPLHF. The CDR3 DNA is TGTGCCAGCAGCCATGAAATGCTCGGAGAGAATTCACCCCTCCACTTT.